This T cell receptor beta chain was identified in a study of blood T cell repertoires in COVID-19 (TCRdb year 2020). Background for the entire study: Samples covering the acute and convalescent phases of COVID-19 were provided by collaborators in the United States, Italy and Spain. The repertoires were released in a freely available public database intended as a resource for research on the immune response to SARS-CoV-2. The dataset comprised deeply sampled blood TCRbeta repertoires from subjects exposed to, actively infected with, or recovered from COVID-19. The sample metadata nearly always contained a de-identified subject ID, COVID-19 status, age in years and sex. The material from the prospective study consisted of cDNA or gDNA derived from T cells, B-cell-depleted T cells, or PBMCs. Samples were obtained from the ongoing ImmuneRACE study (first 160 participants) and from 1,200 or so subjects provided by 6 global collaborators. HLA class I and class II types, where available, came from metadata supplied by the sample provider rather than from assay-based typing. The paper's findings and limits, for the study overall: The quantity of clinical and demographic metadata differed by source and by participant and was supplied without curation.

Concerning this clone: Its binding antigen is unknown. No much larger clonotype is one base removed from it; base qualities were not supplied.

Each collaborating institution followed its own protocols to collect whole blood in K2EDTA tubes. For TCRbeta analysis, collaborators shipped samples in one of three forms: frozen whole blood, isolated PBMCs, or DNA extracted from either of those sample types. The CDR3 runs 16 residues from the cysteine to the phenylalanine. Of all the DNA, just the CDR3 is kept, 48 bases in frame from base 1. The germline V gene specifies KGHDR as CDR1 and SFDVKD as CDR2. V is pared back by 3 bases and J by 0 bases, with 12 bases lying between the germline termini. The immunoSEQ Assay, a bias-controlled multiplex PCR, was used to amplify TCRbeta CDR3 regions from genomic DNA. The source study handled its data this way. The number of nucleated cells in each sample was estimated by amplification of reference gene primers within the assay. Sequence reads were collapsed and filtered to measure the absolute abundance of every unique TCRbeta CDR3 rearrangement. Productive Simpson clonality was computed per sample as the square root of Simpson's diversity index over productive rearrangements. TCRdb took over this immuneACCESS table, retaining in-frame rearrangements with V and J assigned. Such tables are incomplete; in checked studies, under half of the missing clones stem from an unresolved V gene, and the remainder is unexplained. V and J calls and clone size come straight from that table; D and trimming were deduced from the DNA. This sample is represented by about 110,000 clones; roughly two thirds of them were singletons. About 0.85% of the sample comes from the top ten.

The rearranged chain carries TRBV24-1 and TRBJ2-3, and perhaps TRBD1 as D gene, on 5 matching bases. The specimen sequenced was peripheral blood. The receptor's source is a human donor with acute or convalescent COVID-19. The donor label of this sample is uncertain. CDR3 sequence: CATSDPQGYSTDTQYF. The DNA sequence is as follows: TGTGCCACCAGTGATCCGCAGGGTTATAGCACAGATACGCAGTATTTT.